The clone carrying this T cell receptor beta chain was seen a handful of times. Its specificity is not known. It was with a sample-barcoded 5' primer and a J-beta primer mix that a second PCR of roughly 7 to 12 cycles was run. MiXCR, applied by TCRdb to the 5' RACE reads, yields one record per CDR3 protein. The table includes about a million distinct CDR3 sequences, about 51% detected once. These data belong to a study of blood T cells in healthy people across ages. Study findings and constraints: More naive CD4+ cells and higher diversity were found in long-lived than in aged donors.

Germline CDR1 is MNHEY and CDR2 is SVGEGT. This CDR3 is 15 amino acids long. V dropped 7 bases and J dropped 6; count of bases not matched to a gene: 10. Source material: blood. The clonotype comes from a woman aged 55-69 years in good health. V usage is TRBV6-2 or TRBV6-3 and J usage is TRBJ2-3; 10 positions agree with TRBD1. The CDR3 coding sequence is TGTGCCAGCATCAACACCGGGACAGGGGCCGATACGCAGTATTTT. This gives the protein CASINTGTGADTQYF.